What follows are 15 T cell receptor beta chains derived from one specimen sequenced in a study of T cells in Graves' hyperthyroidism and ophthalmopathy. TCR beta CDR3 regions were amplified from RNA transcripts. First-round RT-PCR with HTBI primers amplified the TCR CDR3 region. TCRdb fed the multiplex PCR reads into MiXCR, producing one record per CDR3 protein. Of under 350,000 distinct CDR3 sequences in the sample, roughly 13% were seen once. The sample taken for sequencing was blood. The receptors come from a woman between 35 and 50 years old with Graves' hyperthyroidism.

The chain couples TRBV20-1 to TRBJ2-7; TRBD2 matches at 7 bases. Germline-derived CDR1 and CDR2 are DFQATT and SNEGSKA (reference sequence). The CDR3 has 15 amino acids. V trimming: 5 bases; J trimming: 4 bases; junction bases outside the gene matches: 14. The CDR3 sequence is CSAAIPGLPTYEQYF. CDR3 nucleotide sequence: TGCAGTGCTGCCATCCCGGGACTACCGACTTACGAGCAGTACTTC.

This clonotype was seen many times. The chain is built from TRBV12-3 or TRBV12-4 and TRBJ2-5; D unresolved. This CDR3 is 13 amino acids long. Trimming took 6 bases from V and 1 from J, leaving 9 bases between them. The CDR3 sequence is CASSRGVQETQYF. DNA for the CDR3: TGTGCCAGCAGCCGAGGCGTCCAAGAGACCCAGTACTTC.

This clonotype has a handful of counts. The chain uses TRBV20-1 and TRBJ2-1; TRBD2 is a possible D gene (5 bases). Germline CDR1 reads DFQATT; CDR2 reads SNEGSKA (reference sequence). The V gene lost 5 bases and the J gene lost 0 bases, with 17 bases spanning the gap. The CDR3 sequence is 16 residues long. CDR3 amino acids: CSAPELSASSYNEQFF. The CDR3 nucleotides read TGCAGTGCTCCCGAGCTTAGCGCGAGCTCCTACAATGAGCAGTTCTTC.

This CDR3 is CASSPGTGGAKNIQYF. CDR3 sequence (DNA): TGTGCCAGCTCACCAGGGACAGGGGGCGCCAAAAACATTCAGTACTTC. The V call is TRBV18, the J call TRBJ2-4; 12 bases are a match to TRBD1. Germline loops: CDR1 KGHSH, CDR2 LQKENI. The J segment lost 1 base and the V segment lost 2 bases, leaving 0 bases of the junction unmatched. This CDR3 is built from 16 residues.

There are many counts of this clonotype. The junction departs from germline at one end; a sequencing error may be responsible. V is TRBV7-7 and J is TRBJ2-1, with D maybe TRBD1 (5 bases). The germline CDR1 and CDR2 sequences are SSHAT and FNYEAQ (reference sequence). The CDR3 totals 13 residues. The CDR3 is CASSFTGNNEQFF. In nucleotides, the CDR3 is TGTGCTAGCAGCTTTACAGGAAACAATGAGCAGTTCTTC.

This sequence joins TRBV19 and TRBJ2-2; D not certain. V lost 0 bases, J lost 6 bases, and 5 bases lay in between. In germline, CDR1 is LNHDA, CDR2 SQIVND (reference sequence). The CDR3 spans 13 residues. The CDR3 region is CASSIDGAGELFF. CDR3 sequence (DNA): TGTGCCAGTAGTATAGACGGAGCCGGGGAGCTGTTTTTT.

This clonotype was detected ten times or more. The chain uses TRBV11-3 and TRBJ2-7; the D gene is possibly TRBD1 (6 bases). The CDR3 contains 13 residues. Trimming stripped 3 bases from V and 3 bases from J, with 9 bases between. Germline lookup yields CDR1 SGHNT and CDR2 YENEEA. The chain's CDR3 is CASSLGRGYEQYF. The CDR3 region has the DNA TGTGCCAGCAGCTTGGGCAGGGGCTACGAGCAGTACTTC.

This clonotype was seen repeatedly, ten times or more. This chain uses TRBV3-1 with TRBJ2-3; maybe TRBD1 (5 bases). CDR3 size: 16 residues. Germline CDR1 and CDR2: LGHDT and YNNKEL (reference sequence). V lost 0 bases and J lost 4, with 14 bases in between. CDR3 amino acids: CASSQDPGQSADTQYF. The CDR3 bases are TGTGCCAGCAGCCAAGATCCCGGACAAAGTGCAGATACGCAGTATTTT.

This clonotype was observed at least ten times. A much larger clone sits a single nucleotide away, making a read error possible. The V call is TRBV20-1, the J call TRBJ2-3; D is undetermined. Germline V CDR1 and CDR2: DFQATT, SNEGSKA (reference sequence). Trimming removed 0 bases from V and 5 bases from J, with 3 bases in between. There are 11 residues in the CDR3. The CDR3 sequence: CSARDLDTQYF. DNA of the CDR3: TGCAGTGCTAGAGATCTAGATACGCAGTATTTT.

This clonotype has just a few counts. This chain links TRBV7-2 with TRBJ2-1; D assignment may be TRBD1 or TRBD2 (6 bases each). The CDR3 covers 14 residues. The V gene's germline CDR1 is SGHTA and CDR2 FQGNSA. V was clipped by 5 bases and J by 2 bases, with 10 bases between them. The CDR3 loop is CASSRGGPYNEQFF. The CDR3 DNA follows: TGTGCCAGCAGCAGAGGGGGGCCCTACAATGAGCAGTTCTTC.

The V gene is TRBV5-6, the J gene TRBJ2-1; the match to TRBD1 covers 7 bases. The length of the CDR3 is 13 residues. Germline V gives CDR1 SGHDT, CDR2 YYEEEE. V gave up 7 bases and J gave up 7 bases; unmatched junction bases: 8. The CDR3 region is CASSPDRWNEQFF. CDR3 in DNA: TGTGCCAGCTCTCCGGACAGGTGGAATGAGCAGTTCTTC.

V and J are TRBV6-1 and TRBJ2-1; 8 nucleotides agree with TRBD1. The CDR3 length is 13 residues. Germline trimming cut 7 bases from V and 8 bases from J; bases unmatched to any gene: 7. The germline V gene encodes CDR1 MNHNS and CDR2 SASEGT. Here the CDR3 DNA reads TGTGCCAGCACGACAGGACAGGGCGATGAGCAGTTCTTC. This translates into CASTTGQGDEQFF.

With respect to this clonotype: Given a much more abundant clone one base away, this may be a read error. This chain links TRBV28 with TRBJ1-4, with 7 bases lining up with TRBD1. CDR1 and CDR2 from the germline V gene are MDHEN and SYDVKM. Trimming cost V 8 bases and J 2 bases; bases outside gene matches: 8. The CDR3 covers 15 residues. Written as DNA, the CDR3 is TGTGCCAGCGGTTCTAGGGGGCTTACTAATGAAAAACTGTTTTTT. This codes for CASGSRGLTNEKLFF.

The J gene is TRBJ1-3, the V gene TRBV5-6; the D gene is possibly TRBD1 (5 bases). The CDR3 consists of 16 residues. CDR1 SGHDT and CDR2 YYEEEE come from the germline V gene. Trimming cost V 2 bases and J 4 bases, with 16 bases left between them. The CDR3 region has the DNA TGTGCCAGCAGCTTTAGAGGGAACCAGGGAGGAAACACCATATATTTT. It encodes CASSFRGNQGGNTIYF.

This clonotype has at least ten counts. The genes are TRBV2 and TRBJ1-1, with D possibly TRBD1 on 5 matching bases. The germline CDR1 and CDR2 sequences are SNHLY and FYNNEI. This CDR3 has 13 residues. V was cut by 5 bases and J by 8 bases, with 15 bases left in between. DNA of the CDR3: TGTGCCAGCAGTCTACGGAGGGGCCTGGAAGCTTTCTTT. Amino acid sequence: CASSLRRGLEAFF.